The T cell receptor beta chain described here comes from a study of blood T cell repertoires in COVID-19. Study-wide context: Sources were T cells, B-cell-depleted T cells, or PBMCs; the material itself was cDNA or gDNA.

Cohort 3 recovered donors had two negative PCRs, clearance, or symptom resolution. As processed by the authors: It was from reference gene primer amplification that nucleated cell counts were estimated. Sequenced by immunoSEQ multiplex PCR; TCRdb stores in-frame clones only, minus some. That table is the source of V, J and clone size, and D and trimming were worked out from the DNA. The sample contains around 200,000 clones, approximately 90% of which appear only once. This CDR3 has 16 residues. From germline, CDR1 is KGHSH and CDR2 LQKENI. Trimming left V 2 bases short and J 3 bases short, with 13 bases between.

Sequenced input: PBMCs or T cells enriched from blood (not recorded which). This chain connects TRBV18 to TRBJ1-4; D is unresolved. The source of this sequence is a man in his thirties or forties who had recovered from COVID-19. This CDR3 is CASSPGVERANEKLFF. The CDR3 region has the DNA TGTGCCAGCTCACCAGGAGTCGAACGTGCTAATGAAAAACTGTTTTTT.